These T cell receptor beta chains were read from a single sample in a study of low-dose radiotherapy and immunotherapy resistance in tumors. TCRdb independently ran MiXCR on the reads; one entry per CDR3 protein. The data show about 35,000 distinct CDR3 sequences, with more than 20% seen just once and about a tenth held by the top ten. The starting material was PBMCs, obtained after low-dose radiotherapy plus immunotherapy. Receptors originate from a female donor with ovarian cancer. The CDR3 runs from the conserved cysteine through the conserved F or W. Each record gives: D gene, J gene, V gene, clone size, CDR3 DNA, CDR3 protein. D genes are given only for firm matches. Expanded clones get a size class; other rows say once, few or many, or leave the size out.

D: .; J: TRBJ1-5; V: TRBV27; size: many; DNA: TGTGCCAGCAGCACATCAGCGGGTGGCCAGCAGCCCCAGCATTTT; CDR3: CASSTSAGGQQPQHF
D: .; J: TRBJ2-1; V: TRBV19; size: many; DNA: TGTGCCAGTAGTAGGGGCGACAATGAGCAGTTCTTC; CDR3: CASSRGDNEQFF
D: .; J: TRBJ1-4; V: TRBV19; size: .; DNA: TGTGCCAGTAGTTTGGAGGCAGCCATCCAGGAAAAACTGTTTTTT; CDR3: CASSLEAAIQEKLFF
D: TRBD1; J: TRBJ1-1; V: TRBV5-1; size: many; DNA: TGCGCCAGCAGCCCACCGGACAGGGGAGAAGCTTTCTTT; CDR3: CASSPPDRGEAFF
D: .; J: TRBJ1-1; V: TRBV28; size: many; DNA: TGTGCCAGCCGCGGGGAGGAAGGGGTCTACACTGAAGCTTTCTTT; CDR3: CASRGEEGVYTEAFF
D: TRBD2; J: TRBJ2-7; V: TRBV11-2; size: .; DNA: TGTGCCAGCAGCTCCTTTTCGGGCGGGAGGGCCTACGAGCAGTACTTC; CDR3: CASSSFSGGRAYEQYF
D: TRBD1; J: TRBJ1-2; V: TRBV7-9; size: many; DNA: TGTGCCAGCAGCTTACAGGGGGCCAGCCCGATAGTGCATGGCTACACCTTC; CDR3: CASSLQGASPIVHGYTF
D: .; J: TRBJ2-1; V: TRBV7-3; size: many; DNA: TGTGCCAGCAGCTTAACCCGCGGGGACTACAATGAGCAGTTCTTC; CDR3: CASSLTRGDYNEQFF
D: .; J: TRBJ2-1; V: TRBV20-1; size: many; DNA: TGCAGTGCTAGGCCAGCGAGGTCTGTGGATGAGCAGTTCTTC; CDR3: CSARPARSVDEQFF
D: .; J: TRBJ2-5; V: TRBV10-3; size: many; DNA: TGTGCCACCAATACCGGCCTTGAAGAGACCCAGTACTTC; CDR3: CATNTGLEETQYF
D: .; J: TRBJ1-3; V: TRBV18; size: many; DNA: TGTGCCAGCTCAATTCTGGAGGACAACTCTGGAAACACCATATATTTT; CDR3: CASSILEDNSGNTIYF
D: .; J: TRBJ1-3; V: TRBV19; size: many; DNA: TGTGCCAGTAGTATTGGTGGAGGGGCTGGAAACACCATATATTTT; CDR3: CASSIGGGAGNTIYF
D: .; J: TRBJ2-5; V: TRBV19; size: many; DNA: TGTGCCAGTAACGGCGAGACCCAAAGCGAGACCCAGTACTTC; CDR3: CASNGETQSETQYF
D: TRBD1; J: TRBJ2-7; V: TRBV5-1; size: .; DNA: TGCGCCAGCAGCTTGGGGGGTGACAGGGTCTACGAGCAGTACTTC; CDR3: CASSLGGDRVYEQYF
D: .; J: TRBJ2-2; V: TRBV29-1; size: many; DNA: TGCACTATTGTAGCCGCCGGGGAGCTGTTTTTT; CDR3: CTIVAAGELFF
D: .; J: TRBJ2-1; V: TRBV18; size: many; DNA: TGTGCCAGCTCACCAACGCAGGGCTACAATGAGCAGTTCTTC; CDR3: CASSPTQGYNEQFF
D: .; J: TRBJ2-7; V: TRBV7-2; size: many; DNA: TGTGCCAGCAGCCGCTTGGGACTCTCGCTCTACGAGCAGTACTTC; CDR3: CASSRLGLSLYEQYF
D: .; J: TRBJ1-1; V: TRBV5-1; size: many; DNA: TGCGCCAGCAGCTTGGCCGAGAAAATGAACACTGAAGCTTTCTTT; CDR3: CASSLAEKMNTEAFF
D: TRBD2; J: TRBJ2-3; V: TRBV19; size: once; DNA: TGTGCCAGTACCGCGACTAGCGGGAGTTTCGATACGCAGTATTTT; CDR3: CASTATSGSFDTQYF
D: .; J: TRBJ2-1; V: TRBV5-1; size: medium-sized; DNA: TGCGCCAGCAGCTTCGGAGGGCCAGGAAATGAGCAGTTCTTC; CDR3: CASSFGGPGNEQFF
D: TRBD1; J: TRBJ1-2; V: TRBV3-1; size: many; DNA: TGTGCCAGCAGCCGAGAAGGGACAGGGGAAGGCTACACCTTC; CDR3: CASSREGTGEGYTF
D: .; J: TRBJ1-1; V: TRBV9; size: many; DNA: TGTGCCAGCACTCGCCTTGACAGGTGGACTGAAGCTTTCTTT; CDR3: CASTRLDRWTEAFF
D: TRBD2; J: TRBJ2-1; V: TRBV10-3; size: many; DNA: TGTGCCATCAGTGAGCAGATGGGTAGCGGGGGGGCGAACAATGAGCAGTTCTTC; CDR3: CAISEQMGSGGANNEQFF
D: .; J: TRBJ2-7; V: TRBV6-2/TRBV6-3; size: many; DNA: TGTGCCAGCAGCCCGACAGTTAACGGCGAGCAGTACTTC; CDR3: CASSPTVNGEQYF
D: .; J: TRBJ1-2; V: TRBV28; size: .; DNA: TGTGCCAGCAGGACGGGGAGGGATTCAGATTTACCAAGAGGCTACACCTTC; CDR3: CASRTGRDSDLPRGYTF
D: TRBD2; J: TRBJ2-1; V: TRBV3-1; size: few; DNA: TGTGCCAGCAGCCGAGGACTAGCGAGAGTCAATGAGCAGTTCTTC; CDR3: CASSRGLARVNEQFF
D: TRBD1; J: TRBJ2-7; V: TRBV11-2; size: many; DNA: TGTGCCAGCTCCGAGCTTGGACAGGGTCTTTACGAGCAGTACTTC; CDR3: CASSELGQGLYEQYF
D: .; J: TRBJ2-3; V: TRBV12-3/TRBV12-4; size: many; DNA: TGTGCCAGCAGTCCATTCCTAGAGGATACGCAGTATTTT; CDR3: CASSPFLEDTQYF
D: .; J: TRBJ2-3; V: TRBV28; size: .; DNA: TGTGCCAGCAGTTTCGGTCGGGGGAGCACAGATACGCAGTATTTT; CDR3: CASSFGRGSTDTQYF
D: TRBD2; J: TRBJ2-1; V: TRBV20-1; size: many; DNA: TGCAGTACGGGACTAGAACGTGAGCAGTTCTTC; CDR3: CSTGLEREQFF
D: TRBD1; J: TRBJ2-7; V: TRBV4-1; size: .; DNA: TGCGCCAGCAGCCCCCGACAGGGTCTCGACGAGCAGTACTTC; CDR3: CASSPRQGLDEQYF
D: .; J: TRBJ2-7; V: TRBV18; size: .; DNA: TGTGCCAGCTCACCCAGCACCTACGAGCAGTACTTC; CDR3: CASSPSTYEQYF
D: TRBD1; J: TRBJ2-5; V: TRBV2; size: many; DNA: TGTGCCAGCAGTGCTGGACAGGGTGTTTGGGAGACCCAGTACTTC; CDR3: CASSAGQGVWETQYF
D: .; J: TRBJ1-1; V: TRBV11-2; size: many; DNA: TGTGCCAGCAGCCGCCCCCTCTTGATGAACACTGAAGCTTTCTTT; CDR3: CASSRPLLMNTEAFF
D: TRBD2; J: TRBJ2-7; V: TRBV19; size: many; DNA: TGTGCCAGTAGTCCCCGTGGAGGGACTAGCGGGGCCCTCTCCTACGAGCAGTACTTC; CDR3: CASSPRGGTSGALSYEQYF
D: TRBD2; J: TRBJ2-1; V: TRBV20-1; size: many; DNA: TGCAGTGCTAGCCTAGCGGGGGCTTACAATGAGCAGTTCTTC; CDR3: CSASLAGAYNEQFF
D: TRBD2; J: TRBJ2-7; V: TRBV4-2; size: many; DNA: TGTGCCAGCAGCCAAACTAGCGGGGCCTACGAGCAGTACTTC; CDR3: CASSQTSGAYEQYF
D: .; J: TRBJ2-1; V: TRBV12-3/TRBV12-4; size: many; DNA: TGTGCCAGCCGTAGCGACAGCTCCTACAATGAGCAGTTCTTC; CDR3: CASRSDSSYNEQFF
D: .; J: TRBJ2-1; V: TRBV2; size: many; DNA: TGTGCCAGCAGTGACGGCGAGGGGTTGGAGCAGTTCTTC; CDR3: CASSDGEGLEQFF
D: TRBD1; J: TRBJ2-1; V: TRBV28; size: .; DNA: TGTGCCAGCAGTCGACAGGGGTTCGATGAGCAGTTCTTC; CDR3: CASSRQGFDEQFF
D: TRBD1; J: TRBJ2-3; V: TRBV7-8; size: .; DNA: TGTGCCAGCAGCTTAGCATGGACAGGGCGATTCACAGATACGCAGTATTTT; CDR3: CASSLAWTGRFTDTQYF
D: .; J: TRBJ2-7; V: TRBV25-1; size: many; DNA: TGTGCCAGCAGTGTTCCGGGAGAACGTAACGAGCAGTACTTC; CDR3: CASSVPGERNEQYF
D: TRBD2; J: TRBJ2-7; V: TRBV4-1; size: many; DNA: TGCGCCAGCAGCCAAGAGGGACTAACGAGGAGCTACGAGCAGTACTTC; CDR3: CASSQEGLTRSYEQYF
D: .; J: TRBJ1-1; V: TRBV9; size: many; DNA: TGTGCCAGCAGCCGCTTGGGGACTGAAGCTTTCTTT; CDR3: CASSRLGTEAFF
D: .; J: TRBJ2-7; V: TRBV7-2; size: many; DNA: TGTGCCAGCAGCTTAGTTGGTACCGGGACAATGCGAGAGCAGTACTTC; CDR3: CASSLVGTGTMREQYF
D: TRBD1; J: TRBJ2-2; V: TRBV7-8; size: many; DNA: TGTGCCAGCAGCTGGCGCATTAGGGGGCGCAGGGACACCGGGGAGCTGTTTTTT; CDR3: CASSWRIRGRRDTGELFF
D: .; J: TRBJ1-1; V: TRBV20-1; size: many; DNA: TGCAGTGCTACGGGGAGCACTGAAGCTTTCTTT; CDR3: CSATGSTEAFF
D: .; J: TRBJ1-1; V: TRBV10-2; size: .; DNA: TGCGCCAGCAAGGCAGGGGTTATGGGTTACACTGAAGCTTTCTTT; CDR3: CASKAGVMGYTEAFF
D: .; J: TRBJ2-2; V: TRBV5-1; size: many; DNA: TGCGCCAGCAGCCCGCAGGGAGTGCCCGGGGAGCTGTTTTTT; CDR3: CASSPQGVPGELFF
D: TRBD1; J: TRBJ1-2; V: TRBV5-1; size: .; DNA: TGCGCCAGCAGCTACCGGGACAGCACCGATGGCTACACCTTC; CDR3: CASSYRDSTDGYTF
D: TRBD1; J: TRBJ2-2; V: TRBV19; size: .; DNA: TGTGCCAGCCGAACTGGACAGGGGTCGAACACCGGGGAGCTGTTTTTT; CDR3: CASRTGQGSNTGELFF